In its sample, the clone carrying this T cell receptor beta chain was seen many times. Ophthalmopathy cases scored 3 or more on the Clinical Activity Score and 4 or more on NOSPECS grade, with duration below 3 months. The PBMCs were sourced from fresh peripheral blood (around 9.9 ml). This sample is drawn from a study of T cells in Graves' hyperthyroidism and ophthalmopathy. On the study more broadly: Peripheral blood was drawn at first diagnosis, prior to all treatment.

The length of the CDR3 is 13 residues. V lost 0 bases, J lost 7 bases, and 10 bases lay in between. Germline-derived CDR1 and CDR2 are SGDLS and YYNGEE. From RNA transcripts, TCR beta CDR3 regions were amplified. The primer set for the first-round RT-PCR of the TCR CDR3 was HTBI. TCRdb re-called the multiplex PCR reads with MiXCR, one entry per CDR3 protein. The repertoire holds about 520,000 distinct CDR3 sequences, with approximately 24% as singletons. This TCR derives from a woman younger than 45 with Graves' ophthalmopathy. The V and J genes are TRBV9 and TRBJ1-2; D ambiguous. The sequencing sample was made of blood. The DNA for the CDR3 is TGTGCCAGCAGCGTAGTGCCCCTTGGTGGCTACACCTTC. Translated, it gives CASSVVPLGGYTF.